Sequencing of this TCR beta chain was carried out in a study of blood T cells in healthy people across ages. Germline CDR1 and CDR2: PRHDT and FYEKMQ (reference sequence). The CDR3 runs to 15 residues. Next came a second PCR, run for about 7 to 11 cycles, which used a sample-barcoded 5' primer along with a J-beta primer mix. TCRdb re-called the 5' RACE reads with MiXCR, one entry per CDR3 protein. The data hold about 1.8 million distinct CDR3 sequences, with roughly 52% observed a single time. The chain uses TRBV13 and TRBJ2-1; D gene ambiguous. The J call may not be correct, given that the DNA end is closer to TRBJ2-7. Material: blood. The origin of this receptor is a woman between 40 and 50 years old in good health. CDR3 coding DNA: TGTGCCAGCAGCTTCTCTCGCGGTGGCTACAATGAGCAGTACTTC. This gives the protein CASSFSRGGYNEQYF.